This T cell receptor beta chain was retrieved from a study of human T cells and chemical hapten exposure (dated by TCRdb to the early 2020s). Regarding the complete study: For sensitization, 2% DPC in acetone was applied to a 2 cm by 2 cm area of upper inner arm skin. Patch tests used Finn chambers with 0.01% DPC on the upper back, scored after 6 days by International Contact Dermatitis Research Group standards. Patients additionally received weekly therapeutic DPC doses to the scalp throughout the roughly 25-week study period. The patient cohort, mostly female, included alopecia areata with under or over 50% scalp involvement, alopecia totalis and alopecia universalis. Approximately 28 alopecia patients provided blood for TCR sequencing at one to four time points (pre-sensitization, 2, 6 and 24 weeks). The libraries were sequenced as a pool, and the TCR yield per sample differed mostly because of small variations in library volumes within the pool. Blood samples were taken from patients before sensitization (week 0) and at 2, 6 and about 24 weeks after DPC sensitization. The study tracked peripheral blood TCR repertoire changes in vivo during primary and secondary sensitization to the hapten diphenylcyclopropenone (DPC) in alopecia patients. Overall study results and their limits: Repeated subsampling changed both the strength of the expansion versus patch-test correlation and the threshold at which the correlation became significant. Patch test score correlated positively with the number of PT1 expanded TCRs, reaching significance at thresholds 8, 16 and 32 but not at 4. The number of TCRs above 1 in 1000 frequency did not change with DPC sensitization; there was no evidence of global repertoire structure alterations. Significantly more large CDR3 similarity clusters were formed by expanded TCRs than by pre-sensitization or healthy control sets, consistent with antigen-driven responses. Because every patient had alopecia, a presumed autoimmune disease, the patients' immune response might differ from that of healthy individuals.

This clonotype was counted between two and nine times. Its recognized antigen is unknown. Base qualities are not at hand, and no much larger clone is one base apart. The CDR3 starts with the cysteine, ends with the phenylalanine, and has 14 residues. The only DNA kept is the CDR3, 42 bases in frame from the first base. The germline V gene yields SGHDN for CDR1 and FVKESK for CDR2. V ends up 4 bases short and J 6 bases short, with an unmatched junction base count of 2. Library creation used RACE. Sequencing took place on a NextSeq 500. Library preparation attached unique molecular identifiers to individual cDNA molecules for quantitative, reproducible TCR counting. Both TCR alpha and TCR beta chains were sequenced from each blood RNA sample. The study's processing was this. Samples had a median of roughly 100,000 TCRs, with a range from about 23,224 to 700,000. The Decombinator software suite was used to annotate V, J and CDR3 in the TCR reads. For PS versus PT1 abundance plots, all samples were subsampled to the same number of TCRs (28,000). Expanded TCRs were defined as absent before sensitization and observed at least eight times at the 2-week time point. TCRdb reran the public reads through fastp at Q25 and MiXCR, keeping productive beta chains. Duplicate CDR3 protein sequences are folded into a single record with the most common DNA and genes. The V and J calls follow TCRdb's processing rather than the paper's. Here the sample has tens of thousands of distinct CDR3 sequences; roughly 9.7% occur a single time. Jointly, the top ten make up approximately 4.7% of the sample.

Interpreted using the paper, the time point label stands for: pre-sensitization, week 0. Read against the paper, the sample's treatment or condition label means: therapeutic diphenylcyclopropenone sensitization with weekly scalp DPC. Blood at each patch-test visit was drawn before the patch test was applied. To be eligible, patients had to be aged 18 to 70, diagnosed with alopecia and judged suitable for DPC therapy, while pregnant patients were excluded. Total RNA was isolated from unfractionated whole blood collected in Tempus Blood RNA tubes. Source: whole blood, taken in connection with sensitization to the hapten diphenylcyclopropenone (DPC). This receptor was taken from a woman aged 45-60 years with alopecia areata. Some clones in this sample may be carry-over from other donors' samples. This chain joins TRBV14 to TRBJ2-1, and 11 junctional nucleotides match TRBD2. The DNA is as follows: TGTGCCAGCAGCCGGCTAGCGGGGGGCAATGAGCAGTTCTTC. Translated, this gives CASSRLAGGNEQFF.